This entry features one T cell receptor (beta chain) sequence. Several immunoSEQ plates held equal portions of the genomic DNA taken from each subset. The authors' processing: ImmunoSEQ output lacked quality scores and full-length reads, limiting matched filtering. TCRdb's copy holds only in-frame clones and misses some; the assay was immunoSEQ multiplex PCR. V and J calls and clone size are copied from that table; D and trimming were computed from the DNA. In the table there are 2,500,000 or so clones, around nine tenths of which are singletons. The CDR3 covers 17 residues. Caucasian adults living in Nashville, Tennessee, provided all samples. This sample is part of a study of shared clonotypes between healthy human individuals. On the study more broadly: Aged between 18 and 49, the donors were a couple of women and a few men.

The chain carries TRBV21-1 and TRBJ1-5; TRBD1 is taken as the D call from the table, unchecked against the DNA. TRBV21-1 is a pseudogene locus. Sequenced sample: naive CD4+ T cells sorted from blood. Subset: CD45RA+ positively selected. The receptor's source is a man aged 18-30 years in good health. The CDR3 sequence: CASNPLKGETGNQPQHF. For the CDR3, the DNA is TGTGCCAGCAACCCGTTAAAGGGGGAAACTGGCAATCAGCCCCAGCATTTT.